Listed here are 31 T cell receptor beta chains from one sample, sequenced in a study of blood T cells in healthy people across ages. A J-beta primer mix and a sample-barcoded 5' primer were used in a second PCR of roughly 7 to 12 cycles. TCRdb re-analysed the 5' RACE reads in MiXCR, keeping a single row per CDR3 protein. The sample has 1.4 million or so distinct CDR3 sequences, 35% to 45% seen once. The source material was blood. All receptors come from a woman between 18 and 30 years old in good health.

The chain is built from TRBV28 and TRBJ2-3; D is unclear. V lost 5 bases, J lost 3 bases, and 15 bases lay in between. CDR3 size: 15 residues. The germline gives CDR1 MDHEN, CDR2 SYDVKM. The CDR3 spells CASSIPGSKTDTQYF. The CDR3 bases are TGTGCCAGCAGTATACCCGGGTCTAAGACAGATACGCAGTATTTT.

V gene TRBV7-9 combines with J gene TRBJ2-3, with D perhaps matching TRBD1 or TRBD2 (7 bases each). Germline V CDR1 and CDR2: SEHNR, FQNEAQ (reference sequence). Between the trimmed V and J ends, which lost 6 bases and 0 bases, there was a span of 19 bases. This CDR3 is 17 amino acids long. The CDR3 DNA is TGTGCCAGCAGGACCCCCAGGGGGGGTGCTAGCACAGATACGCAGTATTTT. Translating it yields CASRTPRGGASTDTQYF.

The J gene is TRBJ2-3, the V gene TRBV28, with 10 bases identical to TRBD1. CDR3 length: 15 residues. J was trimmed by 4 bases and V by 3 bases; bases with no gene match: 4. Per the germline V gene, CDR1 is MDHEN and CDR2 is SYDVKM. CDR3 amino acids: CASSLWDRGADTQYF. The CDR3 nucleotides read TGTGCCAGCAGTTTGTGGGACAGGGGCGCAGATACGCAGTATTTT. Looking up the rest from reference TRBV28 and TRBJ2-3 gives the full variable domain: DVKVTQSSRYLVKRTGEKVFLECVQDMDHENMFWYRQDPGLGLRLIYFSYDVKMKEKGDIPEGYSVSREKKERFSLILESASTNQTSMYLCASSLWDRGADTQYFGPGTRLTVL.

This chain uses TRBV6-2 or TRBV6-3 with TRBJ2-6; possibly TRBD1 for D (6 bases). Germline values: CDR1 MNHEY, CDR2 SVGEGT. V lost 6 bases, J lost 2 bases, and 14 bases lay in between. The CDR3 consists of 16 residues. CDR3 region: CASSILQGAGANVLTF. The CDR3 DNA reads TGTGCCAGCAGCATATTACAGGGAGCTGGGGCCAACGTCCTGACTTTC.

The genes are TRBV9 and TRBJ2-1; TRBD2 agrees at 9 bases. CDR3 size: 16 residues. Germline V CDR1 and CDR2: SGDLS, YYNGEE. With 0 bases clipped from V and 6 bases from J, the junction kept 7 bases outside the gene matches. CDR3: CASSVEGGGASNEQFF. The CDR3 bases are TGTGCCAGCAGCGTAGAGGGCGGGGGGGCATCCAATGAGCAGTTCTTC.

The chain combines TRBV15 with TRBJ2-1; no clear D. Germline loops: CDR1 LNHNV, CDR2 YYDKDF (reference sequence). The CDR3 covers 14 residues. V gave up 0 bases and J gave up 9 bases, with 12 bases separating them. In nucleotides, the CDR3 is TGTGCCACCAGCAGAGATTTGTCTCCAATTGAGCAGTTCTTC. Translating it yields CATSRDLSPIEQFF.

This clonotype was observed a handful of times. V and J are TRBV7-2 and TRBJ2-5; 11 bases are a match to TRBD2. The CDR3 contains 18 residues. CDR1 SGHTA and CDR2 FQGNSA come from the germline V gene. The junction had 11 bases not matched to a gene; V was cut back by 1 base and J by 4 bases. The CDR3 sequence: CASSLEASGRFVAETQYF. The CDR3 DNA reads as TGTGCCAGCAGCTTAGAGGCTAGCGGGAGGTTCGTGGCAGAGACCCAGTACTTC.

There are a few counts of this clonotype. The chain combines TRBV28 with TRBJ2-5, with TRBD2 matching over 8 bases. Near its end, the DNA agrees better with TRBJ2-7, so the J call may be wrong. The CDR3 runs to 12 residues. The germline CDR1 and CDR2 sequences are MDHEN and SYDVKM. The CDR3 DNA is TGTGCCAGCGCGGGAGGTGATAACGAGCAGTACTTC. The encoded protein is CASAGGDNEQYF.

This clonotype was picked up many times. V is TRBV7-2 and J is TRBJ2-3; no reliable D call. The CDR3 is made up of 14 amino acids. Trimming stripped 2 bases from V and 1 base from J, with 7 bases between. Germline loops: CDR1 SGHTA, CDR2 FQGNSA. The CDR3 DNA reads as TGTGCCAGCAGCTTAAGGAGCGGCACAGATACGCAGTATTTT. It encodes CASSLRSGTDTQYF.

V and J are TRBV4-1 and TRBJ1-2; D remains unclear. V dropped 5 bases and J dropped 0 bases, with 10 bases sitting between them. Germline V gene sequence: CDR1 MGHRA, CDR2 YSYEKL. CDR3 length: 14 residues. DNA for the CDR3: TGCGCCAGCAGCATCGTGGCAGCTAACTATGGCTACACCTTC. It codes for CASSIVAANYGYTF.

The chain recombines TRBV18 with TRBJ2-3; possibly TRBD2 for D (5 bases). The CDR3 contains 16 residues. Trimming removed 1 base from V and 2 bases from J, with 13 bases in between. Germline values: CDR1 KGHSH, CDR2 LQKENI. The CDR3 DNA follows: TGTGCCAGCTCACCACTATCTAGCAGTTCCACAGATACGCAGTATTTT. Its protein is CASSPLSSSSTDTQYF.

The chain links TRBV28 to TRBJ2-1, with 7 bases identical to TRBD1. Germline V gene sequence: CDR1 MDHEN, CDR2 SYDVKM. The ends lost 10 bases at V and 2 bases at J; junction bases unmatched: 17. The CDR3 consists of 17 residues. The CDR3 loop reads CANSPERRDSTYNEQFF. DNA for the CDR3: TGTGCCAACAGCCCAGAACGCCGGGACAGCACCTACAATGAGCAGTTCTTC.

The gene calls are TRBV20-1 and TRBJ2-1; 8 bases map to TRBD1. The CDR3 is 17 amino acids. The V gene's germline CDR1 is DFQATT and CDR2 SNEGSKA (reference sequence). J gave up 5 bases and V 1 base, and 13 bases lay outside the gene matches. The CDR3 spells CSARGFGGQAINNEQFF. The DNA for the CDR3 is TGCAGTGCTAGAGGGTTCGGGGGACAGGCGATAAACAATGAGCAGTTCTTC.

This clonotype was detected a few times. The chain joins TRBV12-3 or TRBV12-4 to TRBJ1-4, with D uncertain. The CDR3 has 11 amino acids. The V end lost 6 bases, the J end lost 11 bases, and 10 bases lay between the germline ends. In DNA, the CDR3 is TGTGCCAGCAGGCTCGGACCTAAACTGTTTTTT. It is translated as CASRLGPKLFF.

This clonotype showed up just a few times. This CDR3 reads CASSISPWGRYEQYF. The CDR3 coding sequence is TGTGCCAGCAGCATATCCCCCTGGGGGAGGTACGAGCAGTACTTC. The chain recombines TRBV6-1 with TRBJ2-7, with D perhaps TRBD2 (6 bases). V was pared by 6 bases and J by 4 bases, with 19 bases between. Germline CDR1 is MNHNS and CDR2 is SASEGT. The CDR3 totals 15 residues.

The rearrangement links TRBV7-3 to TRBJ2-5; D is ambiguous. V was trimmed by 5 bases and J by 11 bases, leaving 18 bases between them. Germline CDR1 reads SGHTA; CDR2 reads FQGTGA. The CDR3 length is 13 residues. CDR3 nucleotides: TGTGCCAGCAGCAGTACCAGCCAAGGTCCTCAGTACTTC. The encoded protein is CASSSTSQGPQYF.

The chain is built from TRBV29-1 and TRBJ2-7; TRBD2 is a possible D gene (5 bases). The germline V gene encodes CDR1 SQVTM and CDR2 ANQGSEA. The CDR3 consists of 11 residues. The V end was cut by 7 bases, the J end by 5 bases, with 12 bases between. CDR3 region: CSARRGDEQYF. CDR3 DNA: TGCAGCGCCCGACGGGGAGACGAGCAGTACTTC.

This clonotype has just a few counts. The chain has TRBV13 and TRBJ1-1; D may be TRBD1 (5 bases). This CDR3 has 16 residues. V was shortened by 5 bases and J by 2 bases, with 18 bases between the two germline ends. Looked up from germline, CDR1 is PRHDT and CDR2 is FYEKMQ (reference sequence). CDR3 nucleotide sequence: TGTGCCAGCAGCCGGGGGTGGGGCGCGTTAAACACTGAAGCTTTCTTT. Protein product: CASSRGWGALNTEAFF. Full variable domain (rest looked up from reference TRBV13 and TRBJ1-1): AAGVIQSPRHLIKEKRETATLKCYPIPRHDTVYWYQQGPGQDPQFLISFYEKMQSDKGSIPDRFSAQQFSDYHSELNMSSLELGDSALYFCASSRGWGALNTEAFFGQGTRLTVV.

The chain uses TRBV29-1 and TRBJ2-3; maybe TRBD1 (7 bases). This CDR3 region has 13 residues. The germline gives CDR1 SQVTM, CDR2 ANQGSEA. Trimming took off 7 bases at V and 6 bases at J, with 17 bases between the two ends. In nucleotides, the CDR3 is TGCAGCGCAGAGGAGGGGGCAGGGGATACGCAGTATTTT. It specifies CSAEEGAGDTQYF.

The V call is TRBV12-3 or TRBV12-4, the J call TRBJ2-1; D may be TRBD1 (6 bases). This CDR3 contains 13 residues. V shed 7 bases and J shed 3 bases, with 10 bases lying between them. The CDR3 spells CASTRDNYNEQFF. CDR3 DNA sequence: TGTGCCAGCACCCGGGACAACTACAATGAGCAGTTCTTC.

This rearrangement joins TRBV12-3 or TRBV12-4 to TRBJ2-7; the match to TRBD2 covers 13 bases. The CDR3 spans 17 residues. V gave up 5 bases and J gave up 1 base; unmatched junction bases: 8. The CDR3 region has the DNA TGTGCCAGCAGTACCCGACTAGCGGGAGGCTTGTCCTACGAGCAGTACTTC. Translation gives CASSTRLAGGLSYEQYF.

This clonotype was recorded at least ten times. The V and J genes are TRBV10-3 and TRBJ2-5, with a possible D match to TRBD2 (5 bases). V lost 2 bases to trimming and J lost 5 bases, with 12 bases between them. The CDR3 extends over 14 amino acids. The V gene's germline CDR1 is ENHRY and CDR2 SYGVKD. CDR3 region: CAISEPTRVETQYF. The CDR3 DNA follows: TGTGCCATCAGTGAGCCGACGCGGGTGGAGACCCAGTACTTC.

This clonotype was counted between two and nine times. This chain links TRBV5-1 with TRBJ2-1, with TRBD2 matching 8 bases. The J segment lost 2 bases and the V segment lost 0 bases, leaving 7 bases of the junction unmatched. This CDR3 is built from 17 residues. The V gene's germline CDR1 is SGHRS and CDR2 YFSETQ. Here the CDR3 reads CASSLEIPAGAYNEQFF. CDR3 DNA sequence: TGCGCCAGCAGCTTGGAAATTCCAGCGGGGGCCTACAATGAGCAGTTCTTC.

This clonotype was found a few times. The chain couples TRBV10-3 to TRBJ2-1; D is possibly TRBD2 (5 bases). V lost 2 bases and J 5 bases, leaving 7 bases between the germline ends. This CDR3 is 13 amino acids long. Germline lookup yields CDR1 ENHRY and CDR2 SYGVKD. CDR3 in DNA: TGTGCCATCAGTGAGCGGGAAAACAATGAGCAGTTCTTC. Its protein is CAISERENNEQFF.

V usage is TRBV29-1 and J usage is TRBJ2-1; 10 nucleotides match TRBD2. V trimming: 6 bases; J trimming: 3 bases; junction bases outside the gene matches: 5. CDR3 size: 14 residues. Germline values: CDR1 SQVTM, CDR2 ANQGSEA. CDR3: CSVRGLANYNEQFF. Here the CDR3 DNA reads TGCAGCGTGAGGGGACTAGCGAACTACAATGAGCAGTTCTTC.

The CDR3 DNA reads TGCAGCGTGGTGACAGGGGGCCTTAACGAGCAGTACTTC. This encodes CSVVTGGLNEQYF. This chain uses TRBV29-1 with TRBJ2-7, with TRBD1 identical over 10 bases. Per germline, CDR1 SQVTM and CDR2 ANQGSEA. V trimming: 6 bases; J trimming: 5 bases; junction bases outside the gene matches: 7. The CDR3 length is 13 residues.

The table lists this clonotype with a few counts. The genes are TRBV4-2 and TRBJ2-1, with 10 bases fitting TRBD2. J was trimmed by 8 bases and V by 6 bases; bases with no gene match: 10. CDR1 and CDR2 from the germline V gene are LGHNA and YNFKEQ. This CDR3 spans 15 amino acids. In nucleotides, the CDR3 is TGTGCCAGCAGTCCTTTAGCTAGCGGGAGCCATGAGCAGTTCTTC. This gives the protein CASSPLASGSHEQFF.

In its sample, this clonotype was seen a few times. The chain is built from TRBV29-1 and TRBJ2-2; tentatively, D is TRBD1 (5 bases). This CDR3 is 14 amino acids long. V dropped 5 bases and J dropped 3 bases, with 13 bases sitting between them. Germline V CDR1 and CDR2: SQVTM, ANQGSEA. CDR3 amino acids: CSVLDTLDTGELFF. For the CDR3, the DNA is TGCAGCGTTCTGGACACTTTGGACACCGGGGAGCTGTTTTTT.

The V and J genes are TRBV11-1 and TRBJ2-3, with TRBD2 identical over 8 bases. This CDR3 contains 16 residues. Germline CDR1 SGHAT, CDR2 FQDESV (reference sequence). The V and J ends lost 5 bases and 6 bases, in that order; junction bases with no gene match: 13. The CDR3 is CASSIEAGERWDTQYF. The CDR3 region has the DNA TGTGCCAGCAGCATAGAAGCGGGAGAAAGGTGGGATACGCAGTATTTT.

The CDR3, as DNA: TGTGCCAGCTCACCACACTCCCCTGGCGGGAGTCTGGATACGCAGTATTTT. Translation: CASSPHSPGGSLDTQYF. The chain links TRBV18 to TRBJ2-3, with 7 positions matching TRBD2. Looked up from germline, CDR1 is KGHSH and CDR2 is LQKENI. The CDR3 length is 17 residues. Trimming cost V 1 base and J 6 bases; bases outside gene matches: 13.

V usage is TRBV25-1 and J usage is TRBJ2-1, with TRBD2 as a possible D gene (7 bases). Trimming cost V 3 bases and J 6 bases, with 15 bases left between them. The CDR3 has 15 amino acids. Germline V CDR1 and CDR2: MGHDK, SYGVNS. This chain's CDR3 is CASSDERGEGNEQFF. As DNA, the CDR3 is TGTGCCAGCAGTGATGAGAGGGGGGAGGGCAATGAGCAGTTCTTC.